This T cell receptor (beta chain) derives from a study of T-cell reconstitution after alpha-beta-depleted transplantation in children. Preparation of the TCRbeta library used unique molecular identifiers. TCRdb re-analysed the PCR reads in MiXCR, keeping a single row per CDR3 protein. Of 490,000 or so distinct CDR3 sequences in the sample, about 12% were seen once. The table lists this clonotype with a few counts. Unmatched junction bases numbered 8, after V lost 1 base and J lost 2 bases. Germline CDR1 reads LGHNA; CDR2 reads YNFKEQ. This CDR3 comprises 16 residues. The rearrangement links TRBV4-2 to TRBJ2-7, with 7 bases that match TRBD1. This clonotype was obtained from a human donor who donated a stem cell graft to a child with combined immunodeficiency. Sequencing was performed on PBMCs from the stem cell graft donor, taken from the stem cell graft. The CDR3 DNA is TGTGCCAGCAGCCAAGGACAGGGCCATCTTACCTACGAGCAGTACTTC. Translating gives CASSQGQGHLTYEQYF.